The clone carrying this T cell receptor beta chain was observed at least ten times. Its antigen is as yet unknown. Described time point: newly diagnosed GD, antithyroid drugs for less than 3 months. Following extraction of RNA from PBMCs, that RNA was used to make the TCR library. Per American Thyroid Association guidelines, Graves' disease was diagnosed. The source of the sample is a study of regulatory T cells in long-lasting Graves disease. Study findings and constraints: Persistent Graves' patients possessed reduced TCR diversity relative to recently diagnosed ones.

V was clipped by 4 bases and J by 3 bases; unmatched bases: 5. Per germline, CDR1 MDHEN and CDR2 SYDVKM. The CDR3 covers 15 residues. The TCR beta library used iRepertoire HTBI primers with Arm-PCR amplification of CDR3. Study processing details: Gene usage covered 50 to 75 TRBV and 14 TRBJ segments. TCRdb reprocessed the multiplex PCR reads with MiXCR, giving one entry per CDR3 protein. TCRdb, not the authors, supplied the V and J calls. The sample gives approximately 400,000 distinct CDR3 sequences, 15% of which show up once; around 7.6% is in the top ten. This sample was also put to use in a study of T cells in Graves' hyperthyroidism and ophthalmopathy.

This clonotype was sampled from a woman in her 40s with Graves disease. Specimen: peripheral blood mononuclear cells (PBMCs), collected at new diagnosis, from a patient treated with antithyroid drugs. The chain links TRBV28 to TRBJ2-3; TRBD1 matches 9 bases. CDR3 loop: CASSYPGTGTDTQYF. The DNA of the CDR3 is TGTGCCAGCAGTTACCCCGGGACAGGGACAGATACGCAGTATTTT.